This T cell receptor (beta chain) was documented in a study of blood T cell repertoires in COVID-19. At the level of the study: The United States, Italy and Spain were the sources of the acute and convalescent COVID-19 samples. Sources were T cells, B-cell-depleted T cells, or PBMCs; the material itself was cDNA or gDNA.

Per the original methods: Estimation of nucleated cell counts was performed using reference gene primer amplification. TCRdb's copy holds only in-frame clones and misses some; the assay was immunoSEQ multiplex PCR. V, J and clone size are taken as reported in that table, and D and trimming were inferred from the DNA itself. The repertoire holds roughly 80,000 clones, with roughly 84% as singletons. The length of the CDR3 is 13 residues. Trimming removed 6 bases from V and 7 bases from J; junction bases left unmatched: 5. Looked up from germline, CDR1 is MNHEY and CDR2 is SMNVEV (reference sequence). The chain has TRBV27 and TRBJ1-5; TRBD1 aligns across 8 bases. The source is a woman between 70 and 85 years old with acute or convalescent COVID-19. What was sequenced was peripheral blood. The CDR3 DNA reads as TGTGCCAGCAGCTTGACAGGGGACCAGCCCCAGCATTTT. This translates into CASSLTGDQPQHF.